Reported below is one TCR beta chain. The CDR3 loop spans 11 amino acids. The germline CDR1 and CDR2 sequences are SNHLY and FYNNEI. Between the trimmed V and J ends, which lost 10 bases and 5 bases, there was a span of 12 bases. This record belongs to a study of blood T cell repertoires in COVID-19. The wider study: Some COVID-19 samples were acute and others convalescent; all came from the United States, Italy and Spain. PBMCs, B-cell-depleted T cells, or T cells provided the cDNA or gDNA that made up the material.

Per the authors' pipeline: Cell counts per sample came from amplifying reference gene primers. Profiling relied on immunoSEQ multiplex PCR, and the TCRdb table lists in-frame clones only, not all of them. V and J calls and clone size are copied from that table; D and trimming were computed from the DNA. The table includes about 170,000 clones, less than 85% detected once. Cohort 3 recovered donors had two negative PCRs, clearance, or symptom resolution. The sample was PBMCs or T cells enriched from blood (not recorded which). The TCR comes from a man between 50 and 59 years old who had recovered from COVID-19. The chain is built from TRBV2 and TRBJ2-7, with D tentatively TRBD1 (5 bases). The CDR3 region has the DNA TGTGCCAACACTCAGGGTCACGAGCAGTACTTC. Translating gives CANTQGHEQYF. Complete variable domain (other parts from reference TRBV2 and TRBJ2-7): EPEVTQTPSHQVTQMGQEVILRCVPISNHLYFYWYRQILGQKVEFLVSFYNNEISEKSEIFDDQFSVERPDGSNFTLKIRSTKLEDSAMYFCANTQGHEQYFGPGTRLTVT.